This T cell receptor (beta chain) was recovered during a study of T cell repertoires in cytomegalovirus infection. Across the study: HLA-B-restricted CMV epitopes that are well studied, plus recently identified HLA-C-restricted ones, were used by the study. Based on public TCR beta signatures, there were indications of CMV infection and of a matching HLA type. Notes on the study in general: Carriers of CMV and the relevant HLA type were discriminated by public TCR beta frequency. HLA-C-restricted TCR beta clonotypes specific for CMV led the ex vivo response.

V shed 5 bases and J shed 3 bases, with 14 bases lying between them. Germline V gene lookup returns CDR1 MNHNY and CDR2 SVGAGI (reference sequence). CDR3 size: 15 residues. TCRdb passed the reads through MiXCR, listing each CDR3 protein once. In the table there are 900,000 to 950,000 distinct CDR3 sequences, 30% to 40% of which are singletons. In regard to this clonotype: Antigen unknown.

This sequence originates from a human donor in good health (CMV status not recorded). Some clones in this sample may be carry-over from other donors' samples. This material consisted of cultured CD8+ T cells from PBMCs, taken from culture after CMV antigen stimulation. This chain links TRBV6-6 with TRBJ1-3; D might be TRBD1 (6 bases). For the CDR3, the DNA is TGTGCCAGCAGTACCGCACAGGGACTTGGAAACACCATATATTTT. It specifies CASSTAQGLGNTIYF.